The 8 T cell receptor beta chains listed next were all sequenced from one sample in a study of blood T cell repertoires in COVID-19. Using immunoSEQ multiplex PCR, the repertoire was profiled, and TCRdb retains in-frame clones only, with some absent. The data show around 110,000 clones, with approximately 82% seen just once and over 2% held by the top ten. The sequenced sample was peripheral blood. These receptors originate from a man aged 25 to 40 with acute or convalescent COVID-19.

The gene calls are TRBV6-5 and TRBJ2-5, with 8 positions matching TRBD2. This CDR3 is built from 15 residues. In germline, CDR1 is MNHEY, CDR2 SVGAGI. Trimming removed 3 bases from V and 5 bases from J; junction bases left unmatched: 8. For the CDR3, the DNA is TGTGCCAGCAGTTATGCCGGGGGGGCCGGGGAGACCCAGTACTTC. Protein sequence: CASSYAGGAGETQYF.

J is TRBJ1-3 and V is TRBV7-2; D is unclear. Between the trimmed V and J ends, which lost 1 base and 0 bases, there was a span of 7 bases. The CDR3 contains 15 residues. Per germline, CDR1 SGHTA and CDR2 FQGNSA. CDR3 amino acids: CASSLDGVSGNTIYF. The DNA for the CDR3 is TGTGCCAGCAGCTTAGACGGGGTCTCTGGAAACACCATATATTTT.

This clone was detected once. V and J are TRBV5-1 and TRBJ2-5; a possible D gene is TRBD1 (5 bases). CDR3 length: 14 amino acids. V was shortened by 3 bases and J by 4 bases, with 13 bases between the two germline ends. Germline V gene data show CDR1 as SGHRS and CDR2 as YFSETQ. The chain's CDR3 is CASSSASGAETQYF. In nucleotides, the CDR3 is TGCGCCAGCAGCTCCGCTAGTGGGGCAGAGACCCAGTACTTC.

This chain links TRBV6-5 with TRBJ1-6; 7 bases fit TRBD1. J gave up 6 bases and V 8 bases, and 7 bases lay outside the gene matches. Germline assignment: CDR1 MNHEY and CDR2 SVGAGI. The CDR3 is 14 amino acids. CDR3 bases: TGTGCCAGCCAGGGGGAATCGGTTAATTCACCCCTCCACTTT. Amino acid sequence: CASQGESVNSPLHF.

V gene TRBV6-1 combines with J gene TRBJ2-7, with D tentatively TRBD1 (5 bases). This CDR3 is 15 amino acids long. Trimming cost V 1 base and J 4 bases, with 14 bases left between them. Germline CDR1 and CDR2: MNHNS and SASEGT. The CDR3 DNA follows: TGTGCCAGCAGTGAAGACGACAGTAGTCCATACGAGCAGTACTTC. Translation: CASSEDDSSPYEQYF.

The chain has TRBV19 and TRBJ1-2; D is undetermined. The CDR3 spans 13 residues. V lost 3 bases to trimming and J lost 10 bases, with 15 bases between them. Germline V gene sequence: CDR1 LNHDA, CDR2 SQIVND (reference sequence). The CDR3 loop is CASSIEERSAYTF. DNA of the CDR3: TGTGCCAGTAGTATTGAGGAAAGGAGTGCCTACACCTTC.

The J gene is TRBJ2-1, the V gene TRBV27; 8 bases match TRBD2. The CDR3 has 16 residues. The V gene end was trimmed by 2 bases and the J gene end by 0 bases; junction bases not matched to a gene: 3. Germline V gene sequence: CDR1 MNHEY, CDR2 SMNVEV (reference sequence). CDR3 nucleotide sequence: TGTGCCAGCAGTTTACGACTAGCGAGCTCCTACAATGAGCAGTTCTTC. As protein: CASSLRLASSYNEQFF.

This clone is a singleton in its sample. The chain combines TRBV5-4 with TRBJ2-1; 8 nucleotides agree with TRBD2. Germline CDR1 SGHNT, CDR2 YYREEE (reference sequence). V gave up 5 bases and J gave up 9 bases; unmatched junction bases: 4. This CDR3 comprises 12 residues. CDR3 bases: TGTGCCAGCAGAGCGGGGGAAGGTGAGCAGTTCTTC. The encoded protein is CASRAGEGEQFF.